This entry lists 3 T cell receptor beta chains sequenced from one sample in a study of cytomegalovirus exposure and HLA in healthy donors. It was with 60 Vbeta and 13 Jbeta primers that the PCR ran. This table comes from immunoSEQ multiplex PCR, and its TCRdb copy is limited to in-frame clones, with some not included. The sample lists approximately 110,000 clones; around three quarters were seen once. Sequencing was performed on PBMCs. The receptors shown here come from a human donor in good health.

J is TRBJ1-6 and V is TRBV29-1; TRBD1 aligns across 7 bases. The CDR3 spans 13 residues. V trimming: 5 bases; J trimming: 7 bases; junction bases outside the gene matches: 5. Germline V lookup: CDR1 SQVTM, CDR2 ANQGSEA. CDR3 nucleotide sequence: TGCAGCGTTCTTGACAGGGCAAATTCACCCCTCCACTTT. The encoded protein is CSVLDRANSPLHF. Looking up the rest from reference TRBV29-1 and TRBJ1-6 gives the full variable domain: SAVISQKPSRDICQRGTSLTIQCQVDSQVTMMFWYRQQPGQSLTLIATANQGSEATYESGFVIDKFPISRPNLTFSTLTVSNMSPEDSSIYLCSVLDRANSPLHFGNGTRLTVT.

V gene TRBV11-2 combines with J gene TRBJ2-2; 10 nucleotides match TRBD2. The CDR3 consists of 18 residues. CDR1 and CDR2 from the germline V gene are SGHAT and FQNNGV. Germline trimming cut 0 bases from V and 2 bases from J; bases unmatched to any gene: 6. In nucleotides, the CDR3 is TGTGCCAGCAGCTTAGATAGTAGCGGGAGGCCCAACACCGGGGAGCTGTTTTTT. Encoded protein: CASSLDSSGRPNTGELFF.

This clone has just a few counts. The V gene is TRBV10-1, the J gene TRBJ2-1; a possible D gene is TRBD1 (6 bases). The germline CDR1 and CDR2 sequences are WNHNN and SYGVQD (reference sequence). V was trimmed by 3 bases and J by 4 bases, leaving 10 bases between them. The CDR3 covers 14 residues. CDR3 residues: CASSETRGYNEQFF. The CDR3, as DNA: TGCGCCAGCAGTGAAACTAGGGGGTACAATGAGCAGTTCTTC.